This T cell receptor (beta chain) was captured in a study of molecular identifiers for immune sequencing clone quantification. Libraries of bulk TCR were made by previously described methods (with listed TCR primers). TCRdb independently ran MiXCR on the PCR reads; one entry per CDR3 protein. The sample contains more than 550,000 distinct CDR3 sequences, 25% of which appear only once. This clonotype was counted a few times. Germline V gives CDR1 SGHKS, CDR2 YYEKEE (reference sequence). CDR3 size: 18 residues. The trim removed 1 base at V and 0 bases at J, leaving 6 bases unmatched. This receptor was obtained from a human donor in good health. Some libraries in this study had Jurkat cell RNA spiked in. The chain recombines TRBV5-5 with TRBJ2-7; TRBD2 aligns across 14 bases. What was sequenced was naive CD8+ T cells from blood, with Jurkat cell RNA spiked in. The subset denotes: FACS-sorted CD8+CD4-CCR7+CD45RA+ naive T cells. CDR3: CASSLRGLAGVSSYEQYF. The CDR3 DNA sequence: TGTGCCAGCAGCTTGCGGGGACTAGCGGGGGTCAGCTCCTACGAGCAGTACTTC.